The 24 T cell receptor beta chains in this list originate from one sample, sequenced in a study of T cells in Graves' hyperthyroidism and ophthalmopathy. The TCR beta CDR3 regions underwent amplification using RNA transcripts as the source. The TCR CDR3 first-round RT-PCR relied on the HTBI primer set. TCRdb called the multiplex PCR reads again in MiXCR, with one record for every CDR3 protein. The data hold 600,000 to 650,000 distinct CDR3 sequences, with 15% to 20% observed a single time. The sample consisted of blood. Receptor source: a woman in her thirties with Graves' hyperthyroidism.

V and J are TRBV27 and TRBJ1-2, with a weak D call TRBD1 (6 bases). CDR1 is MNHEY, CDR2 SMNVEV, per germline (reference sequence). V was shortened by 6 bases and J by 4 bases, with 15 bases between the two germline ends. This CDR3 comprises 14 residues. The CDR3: CASRPHRVIYGYTF. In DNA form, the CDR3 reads TGTGCCAGCAGGCCACACAGGGTCATCTATGGCTACACCTTC.

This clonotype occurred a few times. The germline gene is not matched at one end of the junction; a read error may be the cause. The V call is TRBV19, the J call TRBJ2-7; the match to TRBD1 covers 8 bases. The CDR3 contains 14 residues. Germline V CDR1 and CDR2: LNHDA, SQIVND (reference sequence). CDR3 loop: CASTIGQGTYEQYF. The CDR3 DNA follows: TGTGCCAGTACTATAGGACAGGGAACCTACGAGCAGTACTTC. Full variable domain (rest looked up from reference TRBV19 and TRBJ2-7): DGGITQSPKYLFRKEGQNVTLSCEQNLNHDAMYWYRQDPGQGLRLIYYSQIVNDFQKGDIAEGYSVSREKKESFPLTVTSAQKNPTAFYLCASTIGQGTYEQYFGPGTRLTVT.

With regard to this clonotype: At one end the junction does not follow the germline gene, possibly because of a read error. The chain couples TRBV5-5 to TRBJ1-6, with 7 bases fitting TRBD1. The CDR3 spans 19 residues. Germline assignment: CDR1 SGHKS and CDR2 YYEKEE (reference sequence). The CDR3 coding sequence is TGTGCCAGCAGCTTGAGATCCGGACAGGCTTTCTCCTATAATTCACGCCTCCACTTT. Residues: CASSLRSGQAFSYNSRLHF.

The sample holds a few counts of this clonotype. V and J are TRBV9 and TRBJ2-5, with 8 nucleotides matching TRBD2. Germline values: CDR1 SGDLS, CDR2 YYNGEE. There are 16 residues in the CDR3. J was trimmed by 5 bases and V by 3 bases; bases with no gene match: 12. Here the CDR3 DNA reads TGTGCCAGCAGCGAGGGGACTAGTGGGTACGTTGAGACCCAGTACTTC. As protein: CASSEGTSGYVETQYF.

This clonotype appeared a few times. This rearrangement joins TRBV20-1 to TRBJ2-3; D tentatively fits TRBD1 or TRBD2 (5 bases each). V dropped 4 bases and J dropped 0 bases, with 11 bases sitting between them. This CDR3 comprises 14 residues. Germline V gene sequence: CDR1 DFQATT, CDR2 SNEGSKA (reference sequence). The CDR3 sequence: CSATGPTSTDTQYF. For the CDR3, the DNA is TGCAGTGCTACGGGACCCACTAGCACAGATACGCAGTATTTT.

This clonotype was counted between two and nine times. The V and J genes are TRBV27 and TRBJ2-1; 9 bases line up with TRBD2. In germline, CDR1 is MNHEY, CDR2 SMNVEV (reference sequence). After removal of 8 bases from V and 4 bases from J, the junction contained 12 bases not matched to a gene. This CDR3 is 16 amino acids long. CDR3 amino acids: CASGVPLLAGYNEQFF. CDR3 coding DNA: TGTGCCAGCGGGGTCCCCCTACTAGCGGGTTACAATGAGCAGTTCTTC.

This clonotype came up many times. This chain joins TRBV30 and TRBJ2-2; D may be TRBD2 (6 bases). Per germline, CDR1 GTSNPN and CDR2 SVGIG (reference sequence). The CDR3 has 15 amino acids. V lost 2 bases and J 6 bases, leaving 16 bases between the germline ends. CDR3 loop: CAWSRGNNLAGELFF. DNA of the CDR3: TGTGCCTGGAGTCGCGGGAACAATCTGGCCGGGGAGCTGTTTTTT. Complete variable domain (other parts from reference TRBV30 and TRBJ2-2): SQTIHQWPATLVQPVGSPLSLECTVEGTSNPNLYWYRQAAGRGLQLLFYSVGIGQISSEVPQNLSASRPQDRQFILSSKKLLLSDSGFYLCAWSRGNNLAGELFFGEGSRLTVL.

The CDR3 DNA reads as TGTGCCTGTCAAACAGGGAGGACCACGCATACGCAGTATTTT. It translates to CACQTGRTTHTQYF. The rearrangement joins TRBV30 to TRBJ2-3; D is perhaps TRBD1 or TRBD2 (6 bases each). The length of the CDR3 is 14 residues. With 6 bases removed from V and 7 bases from J, the gap between germline ends came to 20 bases. From germline, CDR1 is GTSNPN and CDR2 SVGIG (reference sequence).

CDR3 coding DNA: TGCAGTGCTAGAGACGCGGGGCGGCGGGAGTACTTC. Its translation is CSARDAGRREYF. The rearrangement uses TRBV20-1 and TRBJ2-4; D perhaps matches TRBD2 (6 bases). CDR1 is DFQATT and CDR2 is SNEGSKA in the germline V gene (reference sequence). This CDR3 has 12 residues. Trimming shortened V by 0 bases and J by 14 bases, and 14 bases separated the two germline ends.

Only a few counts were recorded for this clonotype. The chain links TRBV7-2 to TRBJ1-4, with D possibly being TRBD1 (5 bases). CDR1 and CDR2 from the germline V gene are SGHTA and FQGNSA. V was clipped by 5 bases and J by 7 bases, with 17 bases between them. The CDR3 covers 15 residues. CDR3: CASSPRGQGTEKLFF. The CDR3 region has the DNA TGTGCCAGCAGCCCGAGAGGACAAGGGACTGAAAAACTGTTTTTT.

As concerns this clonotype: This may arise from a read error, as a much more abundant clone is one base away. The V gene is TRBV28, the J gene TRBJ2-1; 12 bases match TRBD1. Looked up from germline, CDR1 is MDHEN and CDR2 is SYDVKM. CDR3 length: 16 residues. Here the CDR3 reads CASSLGGQGAWNEQSF. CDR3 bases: TGTGCCAGCAGTTTAGGGGGACAGGGGGCCTGGAATGAGCAGTCCTTC.

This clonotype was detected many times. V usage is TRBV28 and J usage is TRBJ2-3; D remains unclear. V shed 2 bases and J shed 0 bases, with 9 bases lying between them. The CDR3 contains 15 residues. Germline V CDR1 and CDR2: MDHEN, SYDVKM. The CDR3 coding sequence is TGTGCCAGCAGTTTACAGATCCCTAGCACAGATACGCAGTATTTT. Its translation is CASSLQIPSTDTQYF.

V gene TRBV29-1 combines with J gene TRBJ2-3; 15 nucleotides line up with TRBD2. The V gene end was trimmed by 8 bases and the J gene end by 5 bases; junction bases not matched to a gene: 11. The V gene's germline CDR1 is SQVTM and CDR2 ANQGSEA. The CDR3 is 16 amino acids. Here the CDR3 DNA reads TGCAGCCTCGGACTAGCGGGAGGGCCTTTATTAGATACGCAGTATTTT. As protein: CSLGLAGGPLLDTQYF.

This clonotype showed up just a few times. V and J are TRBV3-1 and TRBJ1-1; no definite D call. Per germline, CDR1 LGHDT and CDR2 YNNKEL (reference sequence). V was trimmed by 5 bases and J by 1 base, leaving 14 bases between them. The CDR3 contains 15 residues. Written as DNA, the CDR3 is TGTGCCAGCAGCTCGCAAGAGGCAGGGAACACTGAAGCTTTCTTT. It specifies CASSSQEAGNTEAFF.

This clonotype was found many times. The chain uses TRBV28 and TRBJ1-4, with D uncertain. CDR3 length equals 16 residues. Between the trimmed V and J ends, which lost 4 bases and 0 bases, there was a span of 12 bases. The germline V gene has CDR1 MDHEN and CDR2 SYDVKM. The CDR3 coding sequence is TGTGCCAGCAGTTACCTCAGGAGTGCAACTAATGAAAAACTGTTTTTT. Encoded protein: CASSYLRSATNEKLFF. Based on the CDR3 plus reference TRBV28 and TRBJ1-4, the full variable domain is DVKVTQSSRYLVKRTGEKVFLECVQDMDHENMFWYRQDPGLGLRLIYFSYDVKMKEKGDIPEGYSVSREKKERFSLILESASTNQTSMYLCASSYLRSATNEKLFFGSGTQLSVL.

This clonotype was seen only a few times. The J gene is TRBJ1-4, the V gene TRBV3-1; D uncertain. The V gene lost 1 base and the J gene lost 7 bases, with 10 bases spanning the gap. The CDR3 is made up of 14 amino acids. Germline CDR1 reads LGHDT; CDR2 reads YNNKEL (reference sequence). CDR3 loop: CASSQGSQAEKLFF. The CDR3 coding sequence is TGTGCCAGCAGCCAAGGCAGCCAGGCTGAAAAACTGTTTTTT.

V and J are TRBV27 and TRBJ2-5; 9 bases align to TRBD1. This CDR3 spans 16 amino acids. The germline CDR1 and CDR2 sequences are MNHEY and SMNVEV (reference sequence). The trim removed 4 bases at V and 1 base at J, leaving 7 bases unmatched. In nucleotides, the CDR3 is TGTGCCAGCAGTTCCCCCCAGACAGGGGGCCAAGAGACCCAGTACTTC. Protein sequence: CASSSPQTGGQETQYF.

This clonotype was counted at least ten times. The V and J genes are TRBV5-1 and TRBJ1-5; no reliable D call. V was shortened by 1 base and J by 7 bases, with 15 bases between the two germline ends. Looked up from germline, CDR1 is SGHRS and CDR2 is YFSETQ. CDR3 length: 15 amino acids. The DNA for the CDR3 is TGCGCCAGCAGCTTGATCCCGACCGGAGGGCAGCCCCAGCATTTT. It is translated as CASSLIPTGGQPQHF.

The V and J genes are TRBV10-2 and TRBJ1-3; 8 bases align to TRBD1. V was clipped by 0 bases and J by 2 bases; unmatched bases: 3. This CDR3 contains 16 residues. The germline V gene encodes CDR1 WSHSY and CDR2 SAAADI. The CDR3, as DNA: TGCGCCAGCAGTGAGTCGACGACAGGGGCTGGAAACACCATATATTTT. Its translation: CASSESTTGAGNTIYF.

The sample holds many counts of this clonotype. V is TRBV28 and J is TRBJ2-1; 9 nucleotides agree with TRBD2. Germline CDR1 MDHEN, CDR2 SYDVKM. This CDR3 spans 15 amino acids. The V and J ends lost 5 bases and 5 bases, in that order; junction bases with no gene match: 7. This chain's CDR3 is CASSPPSSGNNEQFF. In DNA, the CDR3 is TGTGCCAGCAGTCCGCCGTCTAGCGGGAACAATGAGCAGTTCTTC.

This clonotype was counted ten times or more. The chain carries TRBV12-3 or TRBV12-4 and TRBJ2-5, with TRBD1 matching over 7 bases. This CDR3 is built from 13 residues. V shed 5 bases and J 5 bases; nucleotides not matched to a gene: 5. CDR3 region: CASSLTGSETQYF. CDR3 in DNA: TGTGCCAGCAGTCTGACAGGGAGTGAGACCCAGTACTTC.

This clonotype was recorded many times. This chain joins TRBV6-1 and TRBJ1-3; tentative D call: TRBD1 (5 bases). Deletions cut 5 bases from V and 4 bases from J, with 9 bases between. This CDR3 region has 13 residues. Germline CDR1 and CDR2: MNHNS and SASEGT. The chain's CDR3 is CASSSGRGNTIYF. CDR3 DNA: TGTGCCAGCAGTTCGGGACGAGGAAACACCATATATTTT.

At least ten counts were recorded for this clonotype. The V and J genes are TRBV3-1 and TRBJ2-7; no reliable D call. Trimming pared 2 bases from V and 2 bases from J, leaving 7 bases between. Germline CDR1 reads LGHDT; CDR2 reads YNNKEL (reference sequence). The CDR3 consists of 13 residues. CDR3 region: CASSQYRAYEQYF. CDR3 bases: TGTGCCAGCAGCCAATATCGGGCCTACGAGCAGTACTTC.

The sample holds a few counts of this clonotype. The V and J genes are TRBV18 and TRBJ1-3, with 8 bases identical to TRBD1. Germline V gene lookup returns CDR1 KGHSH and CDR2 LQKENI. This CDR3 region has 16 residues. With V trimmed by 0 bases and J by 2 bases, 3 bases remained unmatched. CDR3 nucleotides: TGTGCCAGCTCACCACCCGGGACAGGCGCTGGAAACACCATATATTTT. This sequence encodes CASSPPGTGAGNTIYF.